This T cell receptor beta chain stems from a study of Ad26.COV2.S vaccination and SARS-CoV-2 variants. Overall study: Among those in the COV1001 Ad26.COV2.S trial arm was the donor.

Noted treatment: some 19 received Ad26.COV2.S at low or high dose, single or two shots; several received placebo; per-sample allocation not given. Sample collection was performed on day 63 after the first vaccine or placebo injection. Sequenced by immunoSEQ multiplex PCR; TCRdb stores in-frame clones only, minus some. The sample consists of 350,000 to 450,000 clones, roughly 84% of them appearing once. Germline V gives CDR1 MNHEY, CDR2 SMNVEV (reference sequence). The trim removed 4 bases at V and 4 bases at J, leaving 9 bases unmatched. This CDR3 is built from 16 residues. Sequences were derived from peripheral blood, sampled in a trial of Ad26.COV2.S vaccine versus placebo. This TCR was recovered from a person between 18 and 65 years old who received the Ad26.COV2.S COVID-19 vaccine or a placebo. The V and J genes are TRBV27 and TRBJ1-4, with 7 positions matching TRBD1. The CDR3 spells CASSSGPTGFNEKLFF. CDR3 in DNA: TGTGCCAGCAGTTCGGGGCCGACAGGGTTTAATGAAAAACTGTTTTTT. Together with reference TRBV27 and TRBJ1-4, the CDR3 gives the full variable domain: EAQVTQNPRYLITVTGKKLTVTCSQNMNHEYMSWYRQDPGLGLRQIYYSMNVEVTDKGDVPEGYKVSRKEKRNFPLILESPSPNQTSLYFCASSSGPTGFNEKLFFGSGTQLSVL.